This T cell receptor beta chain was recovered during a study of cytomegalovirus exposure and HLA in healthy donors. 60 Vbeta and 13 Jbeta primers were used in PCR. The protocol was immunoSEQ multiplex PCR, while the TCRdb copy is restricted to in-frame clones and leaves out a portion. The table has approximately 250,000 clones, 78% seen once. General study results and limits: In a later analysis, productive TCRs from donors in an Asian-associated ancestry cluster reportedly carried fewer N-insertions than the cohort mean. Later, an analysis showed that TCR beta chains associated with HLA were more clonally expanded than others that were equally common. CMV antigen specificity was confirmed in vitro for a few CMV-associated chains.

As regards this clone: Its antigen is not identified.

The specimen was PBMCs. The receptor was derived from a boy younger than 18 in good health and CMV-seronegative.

CDR3 in DNA: TGTGCCAGCAGTTTCTTGCCGAGATCGTACGAGCAGTACTTC. Protein sequence: CASSFLPRSYEQYF. The chain uses TRBV6-1 and TRBJ2-7; D remains ambiguous. The V gene lost 5 bases and the J gene lost 4 bases, with 15 bases spanning the gap. This CDR3 spans 14 amino acids. CDR1 and CDR2 from the germline V gene are MNHNS and SASEGT.